Presented here are 28 T cell receptor beta chains from one specimen sequenced in a study of cytomegalovirus exposure and HLA in healthy donors. Researchers ran the PCR with 60 Vbeta and 13 Jbeta primers. Profiling relied on immunoSEQ multiplex PCR, and the TCRdb table lists in-frame clones only, not all of them. This table holds 150,000 to 250,000 clones, 82% found once. Specimen: PBMCs. The receptors here all came from a boy aged 2 to 10 in good health and CMV-seronegative.

This rearrangement joins TRBV5-6 to TRBJ2-3; D is perhaps TRBD2 (7 bases). Germline V CDR1 and CDR2: SGHDT, YYEEEE. This CDR3 comprises 16 residues. V dropped 3 bases and J dropped 4 bases, with 18 bases sitting between them. The CDR3 region has the DNA TGTGCCAGCAGCTCCCCCGGGTGGGGGGGCCCAGATACGCAGTATTTT. Protein: CASSSPGWGGPDTQYF.

The CDR3 DNA is TGCAGTGCTAGCTCGGCGGGGACGCAGTATTTT. Its protein product is CSASSAGTQYF. V gene TRBV20-1 combines with J gene TRBJ2-3, with D perhaps TRBD2 (6 bases). Trimming shortened V by 3 bases and J by 9 bases, and 10 bases separated the two germline ends. The CDR3 is 11 residues long. The germline gives CDR1 DFQATT, CDR2 SNEGSKA (reference sequence).

The chain carries TRBV6-5 and TRBJ1-2, with a weak D call TRBD1 (6 bases). This CDR3 has 14 amino acids. V was shortened by 0 bases and J by 8 bases, with 13 bases between the two germline ends. Germline loops: CDR1 MNHEY, CDR2 SVGAGI. CDR3: CASSYSIGGGGYTF. The DNA for the CDR3 is TGTGCCAGCAGTTACTCTATAGGGGGGGGCGGCTACACCTTC.

The chain combines TRBV5-4 with TRBJ2-2; 8 positions match TRBD2. CDR1 SGHNT and CDR2 YYREEE come from the germline V gene (reference sequence). The CDR3 contains 17 residues. V was pared by 7 bases and J by 0 bases, with 11 bases of the junction left unmatched. The CDR3 here is CASRRWGGGSNTGELFF. CDR3 in DNA: TGTGCCAGCCGGAGGTGGGGCGGGGGGTCGAACACCGGGGAGCTGTTTTTT.

The CDR3 DNA reads as TGTGCCAGCTCAACCACCTCGGGACAGAATAATTCACCCCTCCACTTT. It translates to CASSTTSGQNNSPLHF. This chain connects TRBV18 to TRBJ1-6; 7 bases are shared with TRBD1. The CDR3 runs to 16 residues. V shed 5 bases, J shed 5 bases, and the junction held 9 bases outside the gene matches. The germline V gene has CDR1 KGHSH and CDR2 LQKENI.

V gene TRBV5-4 combines with J gene TRBJ2-1; 7 nucleotides agree with TRBD2. CDR3 length: 14 residues. Germline V gene sequence: CDR1 SGHNT, CDR2 YYREEE (reference sequence). V lost 0 bases, J lost 9 bases, and 6 bases stayed unmatched. CDR3 sequence (DNA): TGTGCCAGCAGCTTGGGAAGCGGGGAGGGTGAGCAGTTCTTC. Its protein product is CASSLGSGEGEQFF.

The rearrangement links TRBV7-2 to TRBJ2-5; the match to TRBD2 covers 8 bases. Germline assignment: CDR1 SGHTA and CDR2 FQGNSA. The trim removed 4 bases at V and 1 base at J, leaving 14 bases unmatched. The CDR3 runs 18 residues. The CDR3, as DNA: TGTGCCAGCAGCTCCCGGCTGGTCGGCAGCGGGGGCCAAGAGACCCAGTACTTC. Its translation: CASSSRLVGSGGQETQYF.

The gene calls are TRBV7-8 and TRBJ1-3; perhaps TRBD1 as D (5 bases). The CDR3 runs 14 residues. V gave up 4 bases and J gave up 4 bases, with 11 bases separating them. Per germline, CDR1 SGHVS and CDR2 FQNEAQ. The CDR3 loop reads CASSYQGRGNTIYF. CDR3 DNA: TGTGCCAGCAGCTACCAGGGCCGCGGAAACACCATATATTTT. The variable domain in full, completed from reference TRBV7-8 and TRBJ1-3, reads GAGVSQSPRYKVAKRGQDVALRCDPISGHVSLFWYQQALGQGPEFLTYFQNEAQLDKSGLPSDRFFAERPEGSVSTLKIQRTQQEDSAVYLCASSYQGRGNTIYFGEGSWLTVV.

In this sample, this clone turned up once. This chain joins TRBV19 and TRBJ2-3, with 8 nucleotides matching TRBD1. Per germline, CDR1 LNHDA and CDR2 SQIVND (reference sequence). J gave up 2 bases and V 6 bases, and 10 bases lay outside the gene matches. The CDR3 is 16 residues long. CDR3 sequence: CASSRYQGALTDTQYF. The CDR3, as DNA: TGTGCCAGTAGCCGCTACCAGGGGGCGCTCACAGATACGCAGTATTTT.

The rearrangement uses TRBV6-1 and TRBJ1-5; D uncertain. The CDR3 is 18 residues long. V shed 4 bases and J shed 1 base, with 20 bases lying between them. The germline gives CDR1 MNHNS, CDR2 SASEGT. The CDR3 here is CASSGRGQERVSNQPQHF. The CDR3 nucleotides are TGTGCCAGCAGTGGACGCGGGCAGGAAAGAGTAAGCAATCAGCCCCAGCATTTT.

J is TRBJ2-5 and V is TRBV7-9, with 12 positions matching TRBD1. CDR3 size: 14 residues. V lost 6 bases, J lost 5 bases, and 4 bases stayed unmatched. Germline assignment: CDR1 SEHNR and CDR2 FQNEAQ (reference sequence). The CDR3 reads CASRGQGARETQYF. The CDR3 DNA follows: TGTGCCAGCAGGGGACAGGGGGCGAGGGAGACCCAGTACTTC. Combining the CDR3 with reference TRBV7-9 and TRBJ2-5 gives the whole variable domain DTGVSQNPRHKITKRGQNVTFRCDPISEHNRLYWYRQTLGQGPEFLTYFQNEAQLEKSRLLSDRFSAERPKGSFSTLEIQRTEQGDSAMYLCASRGQGARETQYFGPGTRLLVL.

This rearrangement joins TRBV6-1 to TRBJ1-6; the D is unclear. The CDR3 consists of 15 residues. The germline V gene has CDR1 MNHNS and CDR2 SASEGT. V lost 6 bases to trimming and J lost 0 bases, with 9 bases between them. CDR3 sequence: CASRAPYSYNSPLHF. For the CDR3, the DNA is TGTGCCAGCAGAGCGCCGTACTCCTATAATTCACCCCTCCACTTT.

This chain connects TRBV7-2 to TRBJ2-5; TRBD2 might be the D (6 bases). The CDR3 extends over 16 amino acids. CDR1 is SGHTA, CDR2 FQGNSA, per germline. Trimming cost V 4 bases and J 3 bases, with 18 bases left between them. The CDR3 protein is CASSSLTRLSKETQYF. CDR3 DNA sequence: TGTGCCAGCAGCTCCCTGACTAGACTCTCTAAAGAGACCCAGTACTTC.

The rearrangement joins TRBV15 to TRBJ2-1, with D maybe TRBD2 (6 bases). V dropped 8 bases and J dropped 6 bases, with 20 bases sitting between them. Germline V CDR1 and CDR2: LNHNV, YYDKDF (reference sequence). The CDR3 contains 15 residues. CDR3 amino acids: CATRPRGLSTNEQFF. CDR3 sequence (DNA): TGTGCCACCCGACCCCGGGGGTTATCGACCAATGAGCAGTTCTTC.

In its sample, this clone was seen a few times. V gene TRBV7-9 combines with J gene TRBJ2-7; 10 nucleotides align to TRBD1. Germline CDR1 SEHNR, CDR2 FQNEAQ (reference sequence). This CDR3 comprises 15 residues. The junction had 8 bases not matched to a gene; V was cut back by 5 bases and J by 4 bases. DNA for the CDR3: TGTGCCAGCAGCGTCCGGGACAGGGGACAGTACGAGCAGTACTTC. Translating it yields CASSVRDRGQYEQYF.

The V and J genes are TRBV19 and TRBJ1-1; no clear D gene. The CDR3 length is 15 residues. The germline CDR1 and CDR2 sequences are LNHDA and SQIVND (reference sequence). The V end lost 0 bases, the J end lost 6 bases, and 14 bases lay between the germline ends. CDR3 amino acids: CASSIDLYHRPEAFF. CDR3 DNA: TGTGCCAGTAGTATAGATCTATATCACCGCCCTGAAGCTTTCTTT.

The CDR3 sequence is CASSLGVAGGQPQHF. CDR3 in DNA: TGTGCCAGCAGCTTAGGAGTAGCGGGGGGTCAGCCCCAGCATTTT. The chain recombines TRBV7-2 with TRBJ1-5; perhaps TRBD1 as D (5 bases). This CDR3 has 15 residues. The germline V gene has CDR1 SGHTA and CDR2 FQGNSA. With 1 base removed from V and 6 bases from J, the gap between germline ends came to 13 bases.

This clone has just a few counts. The sample has other DNA sequences that encode this CDR3 too. The V call is TRBV7-2, the J call TRBJ1-1; D gene ambiguous. Per germline, CDR1 SGHTA and CDR2 FQGNSA. V was trimmed by 3 bases and J by 2 bases, leaving 7 bases between them. There are 13 residues in the CDR3. This CDR3 reads CASSFAGNTEAFF. The CDR3 DNA reads as TGTGCCAGCAGCTTCGCGGGCAACACTGAAGCTTTCTTT.

This clone was found a few times. The junction differs from germline at one of its ends, possibly a read error. This rearrangement joins TRBV7-9 to TRBJ2-5, with D maybe TRBD2 (6 bases). The germline CDR1 and CDR2 sequences are SEHNR and FQNEAQ (reference sequence). The CDR3 extends over 16 amino acids. In nucleotides, the CDR3 is TGTTCCAGCAGCTTATCGTTTGGTAGCGGTAAAGAGACCCAGTACTTC. It is translated as CSSSLSFGSGKETQYF.

This chain uses TRBV5-1 with TRBJ1-1, with 8 bases fitting TRBD1. With V trimmed by 4 bases and J by 0 bases, 5 bases remained unmatched. The CDR3 runs to 15 residues. The germline CDR1 and CDR2 sequences are SGHRS and YFSETQ. CDR3 region: CASSDRGKMNTEAFF. The DNA of the CDR3 is TGCGCCAGCAGCGACAGGGGAAAAATGAACACTGAAGCTTTCTTT.

The V gene is TRBV7-2, the J gene TRBJ2-7, with D uncertain. The germline V and J ends were trimmed by 1 base and 0 bases, with 10 bases remaining between them. Germline CDR1 reads SGHTA; CDR2 reads FQGNSA. This CDR3 is 15 amino acids long. CDR3 coding DNA: TGTGCCAGCAGCTTAGACATTATTGACTCCTACGAGCAGTACTTC. The encoded protein is CASSLDIIDSYEQYF.

The chain joins TRBV2 to TRBJ1-3, with D tentatively TRBD1 (5 bases). CDR1 and CDR2 (germline): SNHLY, FYNNEI. The V gene lost 7 bases and the J gene lost 0 bases, with 7 bases spanning the gap. The CDR3 has 13 residues. The CDR3 DNA follows: TGTGCCAGCACACAGGACTCTGGAAACACCATATATTTT. Translating gives CASTQDSGNTIYF. Using reference TRBV2 and TRBJ1-3 for the parts outside the CDR3, the full variable domain is EPEVTQTPSHQVTQMGQEVILRCVPISNHLYFYWYRQILGQKVEFLVSFYNNEISEKSEIFDDQFSVERPDGSNFTLKIRSTKLEDSAMYFCASTQDSGNTIYFGEGSWLTVV.

The chain carries TRBV19 and TRBJ2-1; the match to TRBD2 covers 7 bases. Germline lookup yields CDR1 LNHDA and CDR2 SQIVND (reference sequence). V trimming: 5 bases; J trimming: 4 bases; junction bases outside the gene matches: 2. This CDR3 has 13 amino acids. The CDR3 reads CASSRRGYNEQFF. CDR3 nucleotide sequence: TGTGCCAGTAGTCGGCGGGGGTACAATGAGCAGTTCTTC.

DNA of the CDR3: TGTGCCAGCAGCGGTTTAGGGCGGGGGGACACTGAAGCTTTCTTT. Its translation: CASSGLGRGDTEAFF. This rearrangement joins TRBV5-6 to TRBJ1-1, with D maybe TRBD1 (5 bases). CDR1 is SGHDT, CDR2 YYEEEE, per germline. This CDR3 is 15 amino acids long. V was trimmed by 4 bases and J by 3 bases, leaving 16 bases between them. Using reference TRBV5-6 and TRBJ1-1 for the parts outside the CDR3, the full variable domain is DAGVTQSPTHLIKTRGQQVTLRCSPKSGHDTVSWYQQALGQGPQFIFQYYEEEERQRGNFPDRFSGHQFPNYSSELNVNALLLGDSALYLCASSGLGRGDTEAFFGQGTRLTVV.

This clone was seen a single time. The gene calls are TRBV4-3 and TRBJ2-2; TRBD2 aligns across 11 bases. CDR3 length equals 20 residues. Germline V CDR1 and CDR2: LGHNA, YSLEER. V shed 1 base and J 3 bases; nucleotides not matched to a gene: 13. The DNA of the CDR3 is TGCGCCAGCAGCCAAGGAAGCTTTGTGCTAGCGGGGGGTCACACCGGGGAGCTGTTTTTT. It translates to CASSQGSFVLAGGHTGELFF.

This clone showed up just once. The chain combines TRBV9 with TRBJ1-2; no firm D call. Trimming stripped 7 bases from V and 3 bases from J, with 16 bases between. The CDR3 length is 14 residues. CDR1 and CDR2 from the germline V gene are SGDLS and YYNGEE. CDR3: CASGSTAQYYGYTF. DNA of the CDR3: TGTGCCAGCGGAAGTACAGCCCAGTACTATGGCTACACCTTC.

This clone is a singleton in its sample. The V gene is TRBV6-1, the J gene TRBJ2-3; no firm D call. This CDR3 has 16 amino acids. Germline lookup yields CDR1 MNHNS and CDR2 SASEGT. V was pared by 2 bases and J by 4 bases, with 16 bases between. Here the CDR3 reads CASSELGTALPDTQYF. The CDR3 DNA follows: TGTGCCAGCAGTGAATTGGGTACAGCCCTCCCAGATACGCAGTATTTT.

This clone came up a few times. The J gene is TRBJ1-4, the V gene TRBV5-3; 10 nucleotides line up with TRBD1. TRBV5-3 is annotated as an ORF whose role is uncertain. CDR3 length: 16 amino acids. The ends lost 3 bases at V and 0 bases at J; junction bases unmatched: 2. The CDR3 here is CARSWTGGATNEKLFF. The CDR3 DNA reads TGTGCCAGAAGCTGGACAGGGGGGGCAACTAATGAAAAACTGTTTTTT.